This T cell receptor (beta chain) is drawn from a study of blood T cell repertoires in COVID-19. As for the study in general: Samples representing acute and convalescent COVID-19 were sourced from the United States, Italy and Spain. The analysed material was cDNA or gDNA that came from T cells, B-cell-depleted T cells, or PBMCs.

Trimming took 1 base from V and 6 from J, leaving 13 bases between them. Germline V gene lookup returns CDR1 GTSNPN and CDR2 SVGIG (reference sequence). CDR3 length: 14 amino acids. Under the authors' procedure: Estimation of nucleated cell counts was performed using reference gene primer amplification. Some clones are missing from TCRdb's copy, which holds only in-frame ones; the method was immunoSEQ multiplex PCR. That table gives V, J and clone size, and the DNA gave D and trimming. The table shows roughly 200,000 clones, with approximately 84% occurring only once. The TCR originated in an elderly woman with acute or convalescent COVID-19. The V call is TRBV30, the J call TRBJ1-5; no firm D call. The material sequenced was peripheral blood. The CDR3 bases are TGTGCCTGGAGTGCCACCCTTAACGGTCAGCCCCAGCATTTT. Its translation is CAWSATLNGQPQHF.